This T cell receptor (beta chain) was identified in a study of OX40 agonist ivuxolimab in advanced cancers. Study background: Every 2 weeks, patients received ivuxolimab intravenously, dosed at 0.01 to 10 mg/kg. Prior checkpoint blockade (anti-PD-1, anti-PD-L1 or anti-CTLA-4) was permitted; less than 45% had it.

With respect to this clone: Its antigen is unidentified. Distinct nucleotide sequences in the sample also encode this CDR3.

The CDR3 totals 15 residues. The germline gives CDR1 LNHNV, CDR2 YYDKDF (reference sequence). Trimming pared 0 bases from V and 3 bases from J, leaving 9 bases between. Repertoires were generated with immunoSEQ multiplex PCR, while TCRdb's copy carries only in-frame clones and drops some. The data hold tens of thousands of clones, with about 86% observed a single time. Study results and caveats: Expanded clones belonging to CD8+ T cells outnumbered, on average, those of CD4+. In the 0.1 to 3.0 mg/kg range, CD4+ and CD8+ blood T cells had expanded clonally by week 6.

This receptor was taken from an adult with an advanced solid tumor such as melanoma, head and neck, liver or kidney cancer. Sequenced material: CD4+ or CD8+ T cells sorted from blood, taken in a trial of the OX40 agonist ivuxolimab. The V gene is TRBV15, the J gene TRBJ1-5; D gene ambiguous. DNA for the CDR3: TGTGCCACCAGCAGAGATAAAGGGTACAATCAGCCCCAGCATTTT. Translation gives CATSRDKGYNQPQHF. Full variable domain (outside the CDR3, taken from reference TRBV15 and TRBJ1-5): DAMVIQNPRYQVTQFGKPVTLSCSQTLNHNVMYWYQQKSSQAPKLLFHYYDKDFNNEADTPDNFQSRRPNTSFCFLDIRSPGLGDTAMYLCATSRDKGYNQPQHFGDGTRLSIL.